These 25 T cell receptor beta chains were all obtained from the same sample, sequenced in a study of shared clonotypes between healthy human individuals (dated by TCRdb to 2018 to 2020). The library was obtained by the immunoSEQ multiplex PCR assay. TCRdb took this table from immuneACCESS and kept in-frame rearrangements with V and J called. Such tables lack part of the clones; where checked against another copy, unresolved V genes explain under half of the gap, and the rest is unexplained. In all, the sample holds about 2.4 million clones, and around nine tenths of those were seen once. The top ten hold 0.11% to 0.15% of the sample. The source material was naive CD4+ T cells sorted from blood. Taken with the paper, the label for cell subset or site translates to: CD45RA+ positively selected. These receptors originate from a man aged 18 to 30 in good health.

The V and J genes are TRBV5-1 and TRBJ1-6, with 7 positions matching TRBD1. This CDR3 comprises 15 residues. Trimming removed 4 bases from V and 5 bases from J; junction bases left unmatched: 6. CDR1 is SGHRS, CDR2 YFSETQ, per germline. CDR3: CASSVGTENNSPLHF. In DNA form, the CDR3 reads TGCGCCAGCAGCGTTGGGACAGAAAATAATTCACCCCTCCACTTT.

The chain employs TRBV19 and TRBJ1-1, with 8 bases identical to TRBD1. The germline V gene encodes CDR1 LNHDA and CDR2 SQIVND (reference sequence). J lost 4 bases, V lost 7 bases, and 8 bases had no gene match. The CDR3 contains 14 residues. The CDR3 here is CASKETGEGTEAFF. As DNA, the CDR3 is TGTGCCAGTAAAGAGACAGGGGAGGGCACTGAAGCTTTCTTT.

The chain is built from TRBV6-5 and TRBJ2-7; TRBD2 matches at 13 bases. J was trimmed by 5 bases and V by 2 bases; bases with no gene match: 6. CDR1 and CDR2 from the germline V gene are MNHEY and SVGAGI. This CDR3 region has 16 residues. CDR3 amino acids: CASSYTGTSGINEQYF. CDR3 nucleotides: TGTGCCAGCAGTTACACCGGGACTAGCGGGATCAACGAGCAGTACTTC.

The CDR3 reads CARVAGRKDTQYF. CDR3 sequence (DNA): TGTGCCAGGGTTGCGGGGAGAAAAGATACGCAGTATTTT. This chain joins TRBV27 and TRBJ2-3, with D tentatively TRBD2 (6 bases). In germline, CDR1 is MNHEY, CDR2 SMNVEV (reference sequence). V lost 9 bases to trimming and J lost 5 bases, with 15 bases between them. The CDR3 has 13 residues.

This chain joins TRBV6-1 and TRBJ2-7; TRBD1 aligns across 11 bases. Germline CDR1 MNHNS, CDR2 SASEGT. J was trimmed by 0 bases and V by 6 bases; bases with no gene match: 1. The CDR3 has 14 residues. CDR3 region: CASSGTGGSYEQYF. The CDR3 region has the DNA TGTGCCAGCAGCGGGACAGGGGGCTCCTACGAGCAGTACTTC.

The CDR3, as DNA: TGTGCCAGCAGCTTGGTTTCTGTGGGGGCCTACGAGCAGTACTTC. It codes for CASSLVSVGAYEQYF. The V and J genes are TRBV5-4 and TRBJ2-7; D may be TRBD1 or TRBD2 (5 bases each). This CDR3 has 15 amino acids. Trimming cost V 0 bases and J 2 bases, with 12 bases left between them. From germline, CDR1 is SGHNT and CDR2 YYREEE (reference sequence).

Notes on this clone: Other nucleotide sequences in the sample specify the same CDR3. This chain links TRBV5-1 with TRBJ1-4; TRBD1 matches at 8 bases. Germline-derived CDR1 and CDR2 are SGHRS and YFSETQ. The CDR3 contains 15 residues. With V trimmed by 4 bases and J by 2 bases, 4 bases remained unmatched. The CDR3 DNA follows: TGCGCCAGCAGCAGCGGACAGGGTACTAATGAAAAACTGTTTTTT. This sequence encodes CASSSGQGTNEKLFF.

The chain combines TRBV7-2 with TRBJ2-7; D possibly corresponds to TRBD1 (5 bases). Germline V gene lookup returns CDR1 SGHTA and CDR2 FQGNSA. This CDR3 has 14 amino acids. V was clipped by 4 bases and J by 3 bases, with 13 bases between them. This chain's CDR3 is CASSSSTAYYEQYF. CDR3 in DNA: TGTGCCAGCAGCTCCTCGACAGCGTACTACGAGCAGTACTTC.

Points on this clone: At the DNA level, this CDR3 is encoded by other sequences in the same sample as well. V gene TRBV7-2 combines with J gene TRBJ1-2, with TRBD1 matching over 8 bases. With V trimmed by 3 bases and J by 3 bases, 0 bases remained unmatched. Germline V CDR1 and CDR2: SGHTA, FQGNSA. The CDR3 covers 13 residues. In DNA, the CDR3 is TGTGCCAGCAGCTTGACAGGGGACTATGGCTACACCTTC. Translated, it gives CASSLTGDYGYTF.

The CDR3: CASSLVGSGDYEQYF. Here the CDR3 DNA reads TGTGCCAGCAGCTTGGTAGGTAGCGGCGACTACGAGCAGTACTTC. This chain joins TRBV5-4 and TRBJ2-7; D might be TRBD2 (6 bases). CDR3 length equals 15 residues. The V end was cut by 0 bases, the J end by 3 bases, with 13 bases between. The germline V gene encodes CDR1 SGHNT and CDR2 YYREEE (reference sequence).

In regard to this clone: Other DNA variants within this sample encode the same CDR3. The V gene is TRBV2, the J gene TRBJ2-6; TRBD1 might be the D (6 bases). Trimming took 6 bases from V and 0 from J, leaving 6 bases between them. The CDR3 is 14 amino acids. CDR1 is SNHLY and CDR2 is FYNNEI in the germline V gene. The CDR3 nucleotides are TGTGCCAGCAGGGACAGCTCTGGGGCCAACGTCCTGACTTTC. Translating gives CASRDSSGANVLTF.

The chain uses TRBV28 and TRBJ2-1; 9 nucleotides line up with TRBD2. The CDR3 runs to 15 residues. V trimming: 3 bases; J trimming: 8 bases; junction bases outside the gene matches: 8. CDR1 is MDHEN, CDR2 SYDVKM, per germline. DNA for the CDR3: TGTGCCAGCAGTTTGAGGCGGGGGGGCTCGGATGAGCAGTTCTTC. Protein sequence: CASSLRRGGSDEQFF.

With respect to this clone: Other DNA variants within this sample encode the same CDR3. CDR3 region: CASSYSIQSSYEQYF. CDR3 sequence (DNA): TGTGCCAGCAGTTACTCGATACAAAGCTCCTACGAGCAGTACTTC. The J gene is TRBJ2-7, the V gene TRBV6-5; D is unclear. V lost 0 bases and J 0 bases, leaving 9 bases between the germline ends. Germline assignment: CDR1 MNHEY and CDR2 SVGAGI. The CDR3 spans 15 residues.

V is TRBV6-1 and J is TRBJ1-1; the D is unclear. Trimming stripped 6 bases from V and 6 bases from J, with 14 bases between. The CDR3 sequence is 13 residues long. Germline V gene sequence: CDR1 MNHNS, CDR2 SASEGT. The CDR3: CASRETLTAEAFF. CDR3 nucleotides: TGTGCCAGCAGGGAGACTCTTACCGCTGAAGCTTTCTTT.

V gene TRBV29-1 combines with J gene TRBJ2-7; TRBD2 matches 7 bases. Germline lookup yields CDR1 SQVTM and CDR2 ANQGSEA. Germline trimming cut 4 bases from V and 4 bases from J; bases unmatched to any gene: 10. The length of the CDR3 is 14 residues. In DNA form, the CDR3 reads TGCAGCGTTGTTGGTTTAGCGGGCGGATACGAGCAGTACTTC. It codes for CSVVGLAGGYEQYF.

This CDR3 reads CASSLALSGTLQETQYF. For the CDR3, the DNA is TGCGCCAGCAGCTTGGCCTTGTCAGGGACCCTCCAAGAGACCCAGTACTTC. This sequence joins TRBV5-1 and TRBJ2-5; D might be TRBD1 or TRBD2, each matching 5 bases. The CDR3 has 17 residues. Trimming shortened V by 0 bases and J by 1 base, and 16 bases separated the two germline ends. CDR1 is SGHRS, CDR2 YFSETQ, per germline.

The rearrangement uses TRBV4-3 and TRBJ1-2; D perhaps matches TRBD1 (6 bases). With 0 bases removed from V and 4 bases from J, the gap between germline ends came to 12 bases. The CDR3 consists of 15 residues. Germline CDR1 LGHNA, CDR2 YSLEER. The CDR3 sequence is CASSQDHGGLYGYTF. The CDR3, as DNA: TGCGCCAGCAGCCAAGATCACGGGGGGCTCTATGGCTACACCTTC.

The V call is TRBV19, the J call TRBJ2-5; D possibly uses TRBD1 or TRBD2 (5 bases each). CDR3 size: 15 residues. Germline V gene data show CDR1 as LNHDA and CDR2 as SQIVND (reference sequence). The V end lost 8 bases, the J end lost 0 bases, and 16 bases lay between the germline ends. The CDR3 coding sequence is TGTGCCAGTGGCCGGGGCACACTGAACCAAGAGACCCAGTACTTC. Translating gives CASGRGTLNQETQYF.

The chain joins TRBV28 to TRBJ1-1, with TRBD1 matching over 10 bases. CDR3 size: 15 residues. V lost 2 bases and J lost 7; bases outside the gene matches: 7. Germline lookup yields CDR1 MDHEN and CDR2 SYDVKM. The CDR3 nucleotides read TGTGCCAGCAGTTTAGGCCGACAGGGGGCAGTTGAAGCTTTCTTT. This codes for CASSLGRQGAVEAFF.

This clone was picked up a small number of times. In nucleotides, the CDR3 is TGTGCCAGCAGTTCAGGGAACTCCTACGAGCAGTACTTC. As protein: CASSSGNSYEQYF. V is TRBV28 and J is TRBJ2-7; D may be TRBD1 (5 bases). This CDR3 has 13 amino acids. Germline V lookup: CDR1 MDHEN, CDR2 SYDVKM. V lost 4 bases and J 0 bases, leaving 7 bases between the germline ends.

The chain uses TRBV6-5 and TRBJ1-2; no clear D. Germline lookup yields CDR1 MNHEY and CDR2 SVGAGI. The CDR3 sequence is 15 residues long. Trimming pared 5 bases from V and 3 bases from J, leaving 16 bases between. The CDR3 DNA sequence: TGTGCCAGCAGTCGGGAGGGCCCCGTGGACTATGGCTACACCTTC. It specifies CASSREGPVDYGYTF.

This chain links TRBV30 with TRBJ1-3; the D gene is possibly TRBD1 (6 bases). Trimming removed 0 bases at V and 8 bases at J, with 17 bases between. Germline V gene lookup returns CDR1 GTSNPN and CDR2 SVGIG (reference sequence). This CDR3 is 15 amino acids long. CDR3 amino acids: CAWSVGGTGGDTIYF. CDR3 DNA: TGTGCCTGGAGTGTAGGGGGGACTGGTGGCGACACCATATATTTT. The full variable domain, completed using reference TRBV30 and TRBJ1-3, is SQTIHQWPATLVQPVGSPLSLECTVEGTSNPNLYWYRQAAGRGLQLLFYSVGIGQISSEVPQNLSASRPQDRQFILSSKKLLLSDSGFYLCAWSVGGTGGDTIYFGEGSWLTVV.

This chain uses TRBV7-6 with TRBJ1-1, with D unresolved. V was clipped by 0 bases and J by 1 base, with 6 bases between them. Per the germline V gene, CDR1 is SGHVS and CDR2 is FNYEAQ. The CDR3 has 14 residues. The DNA of the CDR3 is TGTGCCAGCAGCTTAGCAGGGCCGAACACTGAAGCTTTCTTT. This translates into CASSLAGPNTEAFF.

The chain employs TRBV6-1 and TRBJ1-5; D unresolved. CDR3 length equals 16 residues. The V end lost 2 bases, the J end lost 0 bases, and 11 bases lay between the germline ends. Germline lookup yields CDR1 MNHNS and CDR2 SASEGT. In DNA form, the CDR3 reads TGTGCCAGCAGTGAAATCATGGATTATAGCAATCAGCCCCAGCATTTT. Protein sequence: CASSEIMDYSNQPQHF.

This sequence joins TRBV5-4 and TRBJ2-7; possible D gene TRBD2, 6 bases. V lost 2 bases to trimming and J lost 0 bases, with 15 bases between them. This CDR3 region has 16 residues. Germline CDR1 SGHNT, CDR2 YYREEE (reference sequence). This chain's CDR3 is CASSLGGRFSSYEQYF. The DNA of the CDR3 is TGTGCCAGCAGCTTAGGTGGGAGGTTCAGCTCCTACGAGCAGTACTTC.